This T cell receptor (beta chain) was identified in a study of T cell changes during pregnancy in multiple sclerosis. The CDR3 length is 14 residues. Germline V gene sequence: CDR1 SGHAT, CDR2 FQNNGV. Trimming took off 1 base at V and 5 bases at J, with 11 bases between the two ends. Repertoires were generated with immunoSEQ multiplex PCR, while TCRdb's copy carries only in-frame clones and drops some. The sample carries about 36,000 clones, 93% recorded once. V usage is TRBV11-2 and J usage is TRBJ2-5; no definite D call. The receptor was isolated from a female donor with multiple sclerosis, enrolled in a pregnancy study. Sequencing was performed on CD4+ T cells from peripheral blood mononuclear cells, taken in the first trimester of pregnancy. CDR3 residues: CASSLGRGPETQYF. Here the CDR3 DNA reads TGTGCCAGCAGCTTAGGTCGTGGGCCGGAGACCCAGTACTTC.